These T cell receptor beta chains were read from a single sample in a study of OX40 agonist ivuxolimab in advanced cancers. Assay used: immunoSEQ multiplex PCR; TCRdb lists only in-frame clones, some missing. The sample carries about 35,000 clones, around nine tenths recorded once. The sequencing here drew on CD4+ or CD8+ T cells sorted from blood, taken in a trial of the OX40 agonist ivuxolimab. These receptors were obtained from an adult with an advanced solid tumor such as melanoma, head and neck, liver or kidney cancer. Each CDR3 is given with its conserved first and last residue. A D gene is named only where the DNA matches it firmly. Part of the rows lack a size; the others show once, few, many or a class for expanded clones.

d_call: NA; clone_size: NA; j_call: TRBJ2-1; v_call: TRBV2; cdr3_nt: TGTGCCAGCAGTATACGGAATGAGCAGTTCTTC; cdr3_aa: CASSIRNEQFF
d_call: TRBD1; clone_size: NA; j_call: TRBJ2-1; v_call: TRBV5-1; cdr3_nt: TGCGCCAGCAGCGCGCCCGGGACAGGGGGCAATGAGCAGTTCTTC; cdr3_aa: CASSAPGTGGNEQFF
d_call: NA; clone_size: once; j_call: TRBJ1-5; v_call: TRBV2; cdr3_nt: TGTGCCAGCAGCGTTGAGGGTCAGCCCCAGCATTTT; cdr3_aa: CASSVEGQPQHF
d_call: NA; clone_size: NA; j_call: TRBJ2-5; v_call: TRBV5-1; cdr3_nt: TGCGCCAGCAGCCTCACCGGAATCAATCTATTTACAGGGTCGCCAGAGACCCAGTACTTC; cdr3_aa: CASSLTGINLFTGSPETQYF
d_call: NA; clone_size: NA; j_call: TRBJ2-2; v_call: TRBV14; cdr3_nt: TGTGCCAGCAGCCCCCAGGCAGCCGGGGAGCTGTTTTTT; cdr3_aa: CASSPQAAGELFF
d_call: NA; clone_size: NA; j_call: TRBJ1-3; v_call: TRBV7-8; cdr3_nt: TGTGCCAGCAGCTTAGCGACATTAGGTCACACCATATATTTT; cdr3_aa: CASSLATLGHTIYF
d_call: NA; clone_size: NA; j_call: TRBJ1-3; v_call: TRBV6-1; cdr3_nt: TGTGCCAGCAGCGAGCATGTGGACACCATATATTTT; cdr3_aa: CASSEHVDTIYF
d_call: TRBD2; clone_size: NA; j_call: TRBJ2-3; v_call: TRBV27; cdr3_nt: TGTGCCAGCAGTTTATTGGGGGGGTTGGATACGCAGTATTTT; cdr3_aa: CASSLLGGLDTQYF
d_call: NA; clone_size: NA; j_call: TRBJ2-3; v_call: TRBV7-6; cdr3_nt: TGTGCCAGCATAGGGGGGAACACAGATACGCAGTATTTT; cdr3_aa: CASIGGNTDTQYF
d_call: NA; clone_size: NA; j_call: TRBJ2-7; v_call: TRBV10-3; cdr3_nt: TGTGCCATCAGTACTGGACTTCACAGCTCCTACGAGCAGTACTTC; cdr3_aa: CAISTGLHSSYEQYF
d_call: NA; clone_size: NA; j_call: TRBJ2-3; v_call: TRBV9; cdr3_nt: TGTGCCAGCAGCGTAGGGTGGATCCCCACAGATACGCAGTATTTT; cdr3_aa: CASSVGWIPTDTQYF
d_call: NA; clone_size: NA; j_call: TRBJ2-7; v_call: TRBV13; cdr3_nt: TGTGCCAGCAGCCTAGGACAGAGATACGAGCAGTACTTC; cdr3_aa: CASSLGQRYEQYF
d_call: TRBD1; clone_size: NA; j_call: TRBJ2-2; v_call: TRBV19; cdr3_nt: TGTGCCAGTAGTCAAGGACAGGGGGGGACCGGGGAGCTGTTTTTT; cdr3_aa: CASSQGQGGTGELFF
d_call: NA; clone_size: NA; j_call: TRBJ1-1; v_call: TRBV28; cdr3_nt: TGTGCCAGCAGACATTATTATGGGACTGAAGCTTTCTTT; cdr3_aa: CASRHYYGTEAFF
d_call: NA; clone_size: NA; j_call: TRBJ2-3; v_call: TRBV25-1; cdr3_nt: TGTGCCAGCTCAGGGGCAGATACGCAGTATTTT; cdr3_aa: CASSGADTQYF
d_call: TRBD1; clone_size: NA; j_call: TRBJ2-2; v_call: TRBV10-3; cdr3_nt: TGTGCCATCAGTGAGTCGGGGACAGTGAACACCGGGGAGCTGTTTTTT; cdr3_aa: CAISESGTVNTGELFF
d_call: NA; clone_size: NA; j_call: TRBJ2-7; v_call: TRBV6-5; cdr3_nt: TGTGCCAGCAGTTGGGGCGGGACCTCATACGAGCAGTACTTC; cdr3_aa: CASSWGGTSYEQYF
d_call: NA; clone_size: NA; j_call: TRBJ2-5; v_call: TRBV2; cdr3_nt: TGTGCCAGCAACTATGCGGAGACCCAGTACTTC; cdr3_aa: CASNYAETQYF
d_call: NA; clone_size: once; j_call: TRBJ1-4; v_call: TRBV4-1; cdr3_nt: TGCGCCAGCAGCCAACTGAATCTGTTTGGGGACTTTAATGAAAAACTGTTTTTT; cdr3_aa: CASSQLNLFGDFNEKLFF
d_call: NA; clone_size: NA; j_call: TRBJ2-6; v_call: TRBV19; cdr3_nt: TGTGCCAGTAGAGTAGCTGGTGGTGGGGCCAACGTCCTGACTTTC; cdr3_aa: CASRVAGGGANVLTF
d_call: NA; clone_size: NA; j_call: TRBJ2-2; v_call: TRBV7-3; cdr3_nt: TGTGCCAGCGGCACCGTGGGGGTATCCGGGGAGCTGTTTTTT; cdr3_aa: CASGTVGVSGELFF
d_call: TRBD1; clone_size: NA; j_call: TRBJ1-6; v_call: TRBV28; cdr3_nt: TGTGCCAGCAGTCCGCCCAAGGGGGCCGGGAATTCACCCCTCCACTTT; cdr3_aa: CASSPPKGAGNSPLHF
d_call: NA; clone_size: NA; j_call: TRBJ1-2; v_call: TRBV28; cdr3_nt: TGTGCCAGCAGTTTATCCCAGCAAAACTATGGCTACACCTTC; cdr3_aa: CASSLSQQNYGYTF
d_call: TRBD1; clone_size: NA; j_call: TRBJ1-1; v_call: TRBV30; cdr3_nt: TGTGCCTGGAGTAAGGGGGCGACTGAAGCTTTCTTT; cdr3_aa: CAWSKGATEAFF
d_call: NA; clone_size: NA; j_call: TRBJ2-3; v_call: TRBV2; cdr3_nt: TGTGCCAGCACCGGGCGGGGAGGCACAGATACGCAGTATTTT; cdr3_aa: CASTGRGGTDTQYF
d_call: NA; clone_size: NA; j_call: TRBJ1-2; v_call: TRBV5-4; cdr3_nt: TGTGCCAGCAGCTTGGACACCGACTATGGCTACACCTTC; cdr3_aa: CASSLDTDYGYTF
d_call: TRBD2; clone_size: NA; j_call: TRBJ2-7; v_call: TRBV28; cdr3_nt: TGTGCCAGCAGTGGGACTAGCGGGAGCTCCTACGAGCAGTACTTC; cdr3_aa: CASSGTSGSSYEQYF
d_call: TRBD1; clone_size: once; j_call: TRBJ2-5; v_call: TRBV7-2; cdr3_nt: TGTGCCAGCAGCTCGGGACAGGGGTTTGAGACCCAGTACTTC; cdr3_aa: CASSSGQGFETQYF
d_call: NA; clone_size: NA; j_call: TRBJ1-1; v_call: TRBV19; cdr3_nt: TGTGCCAGTAGTATAGGTGGGAGTATGAACACTGAAGCTTTCTTT; cdr3_aa: CASSIGGSMNTEAFF
d_call: NA; clone_size: NA; j_call: TRBJ1-1; v_call: TRBV12-5; cdr3_nt: TGTGCTAGTGGTTTGGTATGGGAAGCAGGTGCGAACACTGAAGCTTTCTTT; cdr3_aa: CASGLVWEAGANTEAFF
d_call: NA; clone_size: NA; j_call: TRBJ1-1; v_call: TRBV19; cdr3_nt: TGTGCCAGTAGTATCAGCAGCTCGAACACTGAAGCTTTCTTT; cdr3_aa: CASSISSSNTEAFF
d_call: NA; clone_size: NA; j_call: TRBJ1-5; v_call: TRBV10-3; cdr3_nt: TGTGCCATCAGTGAGTCTGGCCCGCCCCGACAGCCCCAGCATTTT; cdr3_aa: CAISESGPPRQPQHF
d_call: NA; clone_size: NA; j_call: TRBJ2-1; v_call: TRBV10-3; cdr3_nt: TGTGCCATCAGTGAGTTGGACGGCTACAATGAGCAGTTCTTC; cdr3_aa: CAISELDGYNEQFF
d_call: NA; clone_size: NA; j_call: TRBJ2-2; v_call: TRBV9; cdr3_nt: TGTGCCAGCAGCGTTTCCGGGCCCCCCGGGGAGCTGTTTTTT; cdr3_aa: CASSVSGPPGELFF
d_call: TRBD1; clone_size: NA; j_call: TRBJ1-6; v_call: TRBV5-4; cdr3_nt: TGTGCCAGCAGCTTGGGGACAGGGCATAATTCACCCCTCCACTTT; cdr3_aa: CASSLGTGHNSPLHF